Shown below are 11 T cell receptor beta chains from a single sample sequenced in a study of T cells in Graves' hyperthyroidism and ophthalmopathy. From RNA transcripts, TCR beta CDR3 regions were amplified. TCR CDR3 underwent first-round RT-PCR with the HTBI primer set. TCRdb recomputed calls from the multiplex PCR reads with MiXCR, one row per CDR3 protein. The sample yields more than 450,000 distinct CDR3 sequences, 15% to 20% seen once. Sequences were obtained from blood. The source is a man in his forties or fifties with Graves' ophthalmopathy.

The chain combines TRBV16 with TRBJ1-1, with D hard to call. The length of the CDR3 is 16 residues. V was pared by 3 bases and J by 0 bases, with 14 bases between. Germline assignment: CDR1 KGHSY and CDR2 FQNENV. As DNA, the CDR3 is TGTGCCAGCAGCCATGGACTGGATCCCGTGAACACTGAAGCTTTCTTT. Amino acid sequence: CASSHGLDPVNTEAFF.

The chain is built from TRBV6-2 or TRBV6-3 and TRBJ2-1; maybe TRBD1 (5 bases). Germline CDR1 reads MNHEY; CDR2 reads SVGEGT. V shed 7 bases and J shed 8 bases, with 18 bases lying between them. The CDR3 consists of 14 residues. The CDR3 region has the DNA TGTGCCAGCACCTCCGCCAACTGGGGCGATGAGCAGTTCTTC. Amino acid sequence: CASTSANWGDEQFF.

This clonotype was seen only a few times. The V gene is TRBV27, the J gene TRBJ1-5; D may be TRBD1 (6 bases). Germline V lookup: CDR1 MNHEY, CDR2 SMNVEV (reference sequence). The CDR3 has 16 amino acids. V gave up 4 bases and J gave up 2 bases, with 15 bases separating them. This CDR3 is CASSSLDRKGNQPQHF. The DNA of the CDR3 is TGTGCCAGCAGTTCCCTGGACAGAAAAGGCAATCAGCCCCAGCATTTT.

This clonotype was counted many times. The V call is TRBV18, the J call TRBJ2-3; D is ambiguous. The V and J ends lost 2 bases and 2 bases respectively, with 14 bases between them. Germline values: CDR1 KGHSH, CDR2 LQKENI. The length of the CDR3 is 16 residues. Here the CDR3 DNA reads TGTGCCAGCTCACCAACTCGGGCGGACCACACAGATACGCAGTATTTT. Translating it yields CASSPTRADHTDTQYF.

In this sample, this clonotype turned up many times. This sequence joins TRBV5-1 and TRBJ2-7; D is perhaps TRBD1 or TRBD2 (5 bases each). The CDR3 spans 14 residues. CDR1 is SGHRS, CDR2 YFSETQ, per germline. Trimming shortened V by 4 bases and J by 3 bases, and 14 bases separated the two germline ends. CDR3 sequence (DNA): TGCGCCAGCAGCCGGGGACCGACCGACTACGAGCAGTACTTC. Amino acid sequence: CASSRGPTDYEQYF.

The rearrangement links TRBV6-1 to TRBJ1-1; tentatively, D is TRBD1 (5 bases). CDR3 length equals 13 residues. Looked up from germline, CDR1 is MNHNS and CDR2 is SASEGT. As DNA, the CDR3 is TGTGCAAGGAGAGGGGACCGCTACACTGAAGCTTTCTTT. It codes for CARRGDRYTEAFF.

The genes are TRBV11-2 and TRBJ2-5; TRBD2 matches at 16 bases. The CDR3 contains 20 residues. Germline values: CDR1 SGHAT, CDR2 FQNNGV. The ends lost 8 bases at V and 4 bases at J; junction bases unmatched: 19. The CDR3 sequence: CASGYPPTGTSGGAGETQYF. The CDR3 DNA reads as TGTGCCAGCGGATACCCCCCTACCGGGACTAGCGGGGGGGCCGGAGAGACCCAGTACTTC.

The V and J genes are TRBV4-2 and TRBJ2-7, with D possibly matching TRBD2 (6 bases). This CDR3 has 17 amino acids. Germline V CDR1 and CDR2: LGHNA, YNFKEQ. Trimming removed 0 bases at V and 0 bases at J, with 15 bases between. The CDR3 reads CASSQDVHGEASYEQYF. The CDR3 DNA follows: TGTGCCAGCAGCCAAGATGTCCACGGGGAGGCCTCCTACGAGCAGTACTTC.

The J gene is TRBJ2-1, the V gene TRBV2; D unresolved. Germline V lookup: CDR1 SNHLY, CDR2 FYNNEI. V lost 4 bases and J lost 9, with 4 bases in between. The CDR3 totals 10 residues. The CDR3 DNA sequence: TGTGCCAGCAGTGGTTTTGAGCAGTTCTTC. It encodes CASSGFEQFF.

The V call is TRBV27, the J call TRBJ1-1, with D perhaps TRBD1 (5 bases). The CDR3 has 17 residues. The V end lost 10 bases, the J end lost 0 bases, and 24 bases lay between the germline ends. Germline-derived CDR1 and CDR2 are MNHEY and SMNVEV (reference sequence). The CDR3 DNA follows: TGTGCCACCTCCTCCCTGGGGGGGACTCCTATGAACACTGAAGCTTTCTTT. Its translation is CATSSLGGTPMNTEAFF.

This clonotype was seen only a few times. The chain links TRBV27 to TRBJ1-1; tentative D call: TRBD1 (6 bases). Germline V lookup: CDR1 MNHEY, CDR2 SMNVEV (reference sequence). This CDR3 comprises 16 residues. V was trimmed by 4 bases and J by 0 bases, leaving 15 bases between them. The CDR3 bases are TGTGCCAGCAGTTACCTCGGTAGGGGGATGAACACTGAAGCTTTCTTT. Its protein is CASSYLGRGMNTEAFF.